The sequence of this TCR beta chain was determined in a study of cytomegalovirus exposure and HLA in healthy donors (TCRdb year 2017). In the study overall: In an earlier analysis of some 550 of the donors, about 270 Gb of sequence data and just under 120 million unique TCR beta sequences from roughly 180 million T cells were reported. Rather than using new phenotypic data, the later analysis identified candidate immune exposures from TCR beta sequences and from how often those sequences occurred across donors. To predict cytomegalovirus infection status, the study brought together high-throughput TCR immunosequencing, statistical association of individual TCRs with disease status, and machine learning. A later genetic analysis took genome-wide SNP genotypes for about three fifths of the 666 donors and used that subset as a discovery cohort. The T cell repertoires of 700 or so subjects were profiled by immunosequencing and related to cytomegalovirus serostatus. Alongside the repertoire data, information on donor age, sex, ethnicity and CMV serostatus was compiled. The genetic ancestry cluster associated with self-reported Caucasian donors included about 84% of the 300 to 450 genotyped donors. An earlier analysis of approximately 500 of the donors applied high-throughput TCR beta sequencing to assess whether each TCR beta V gene segment acted as functional or pseudogenic. An early release covering about 600 HLA-typed donors comprised 250 to 350 gigabases of sequencing data and 65 million to 100 million unique TCR sequences. Every discovery cohort repertoire had been produced on one sequencing platform. Several DR-DQ haplotypes were handled as single units for association and clustering because linkage in the cohort was strong. The study was designed to test whether signatures of past pathogen exposure could be identified by cataloging public T cell receptors. Across approximately 400 genotyped donors of the cohort, an average of about 220,000 unique TCR beta nucleotide sequences per donor were sequenced, and approximately 19% of those sequences were non-productive. Both class I and class II loci were covered by HLA typing, at four-digit resolution. In addition to the first cohort of approximately 650 subjects, a separate validation cohort of approximately 110 different subjects was used. To study patterns of TCR occurrence, a later analysis re-analyzed previously published TCR beta repertoires from 500 to 850 donors and added high-resolution HLA genotyping. The number of donors typed differed by locus, with 629-630 for A, B, C, DRB1 and DQB1, roughly 520 for DQA1, approximately 570 for DPA1, and around 460 for DPB1.

The cohort consisted of 650 to 850 healthy bone marrow donors. Cohort members were all nominally healthy when sampled, although unrecorded immune exposures were likely present. The donor was CMV seronegative and belonged to the group of several hundred seronegative cohort members. A peripheral blood sample was provided by each donor, and peripheral blood mononuclear cells were used for TCR beta sequencing. Genomic DNA was extracted from the blood cell samples with the Qiagen DNeasy Blood Extraction Kit. Overall study outcomes, separate from this receptor: In a later genetic analysis, fewer N-insertions in productive TCRs were reported among donors in an Asian-associated ancestry cluster than the roughly 700-donor mean. The presence/absence analyses assumed that sequencing depth was roughly uniform across donors, and that assumption may not be true. Some IMGT-functional V segments, including TRBV6-2 and TRBV6-3, could not be distinguished by the 87-base-pair reads and were therefore excluded. Most TCR sequences were observed very rarely across donors, whereas some public TCRs were present in many individuals. The classifier was reported to diagnose cytomegalovirus status with high specificity and sensitivity in both the original cohort and the validation cohort. Because HLA typing was missing for some donors at each locus, association tests included only the typed subset. A later analysis associated about 17,000 TCR beta sequences with specific HLA alleles at a false discovery rate of 0.05. A later analysis found that most CMV-associated TCR beta chains appeared HLA-restricted, with HLA associations seemingly driven largely by CMV exposure. The sequencing pipeline was judged likely to have produced a cluster of highly shared sequence variants as a technical artifact. An association between a missense DCLRE1C variant and V-gene and J-gene trimming of TCR beta chains was found in a later genetic analysis and replicated in an independent cohort. A further reported finding was that TCR beta sequences accurately predicted the HLA-A and HLA-B alleles for most subjects in the first cohort. The study listed approximately 160 TCR beta chains as associated with cytomegalovirus. In a later analysis, the rate of TCR association differed among HLA loci, with DRB1 alleles having the most associated TCRs and HLA-C alleles having the fewest. In vitro tests confirmed that three of the cytomegalovirus-associated TCR beta chains recognize cytomegalovirus antigens. This cohort had only TCR beta chains sequenced, and the lack of alpha or paired-chain data limited which features could be detected. Immune exposure information for the cohort was limited to CMV serostatus. In a later analysis, several top co-occurrence clusters were reported to appear linked to parvovirus B19, influenza, CMV and Epstein-Barr virus. Strong co-occurrence of HLA alleles, especially DR and DQ, made assigning TCR associations to individual alleles difficult. The authors suggested that the approach could potentially be extended to other disease states and immunological phenotypes. Because counts were too low, fewer than 20 rarely observed V segments, including chromosome 9 orphons, were excluded from the earlier analysis of 587 of the donors. Correlated functional status among segregating V segments might reflect linkage disequilibrium, but an unknown experimental factor could not be ruled out. Compared with equally common non-associated chains, HLA-associated TCR beta chains in a later analysis were more clonally expanded and had lower generation probabilities. In an earlier analysis of under 600 of the donors, most TCR beta V segments were observed in productive rearrangements about 90% or about 30% of the time, broadly matching IMGT annotations.

The count of this clone is one. What antigen it recognizes has not been identified. Base qualities are missing; no much larger clone stands one base away. Library method: the immunoSEQ multiplex PCR assay. A mixture of 60 forward primers for TCR Vbeta segments and 13 reverse primers for TCR Jbeta segments was used in the multiplex PCR. The CDR3 region of rearranged TCR beta genes was amplified from genomic DNA by a multiplex PCR assay. On the Illumina HiSeq System, the amplified TCR beta libraries were sequenced as 87-base-pair reads. The authors processed their data as follows. Across the 640 or so repertoires, a later analysis counted roughly 84 million unique TCR beta chains, roughly 11 million of which were shared by at least two donors. A nearest-neighbor algorithm error-corrected the raw reads and collapsed the reads into unique sequences, merging closely related sequences to remove PCR and sequencing errors. V, D and J gene segments were assigned by aligning CDR3 sequences to IMGT reference sequences. Each retained sequence needed at least a six-nucleotide match to both a V gene segment and a J gene segment. A rearrangement counted as productive if the CDR3 had no stop codons and remained in frame with V and J, and every other rearrangement counted as non-productive. Following IMGT convention, CDR3 was defined as the stretch from the second conserved V-encoded cysteine up to the conserved J-encoded phenylalanine. Sequences without an unambiguous match to a single V gene segment were excluded from the earlier analysis of over 500 of the donors. An earlier analysis of a few hundred of the donors classified V segments as functional when productive rearrangements were above 56.7% and as segregating when the standard deviation between donors was above 5%. A statistical classification framework was built for diagnosing cytomegalovirus status from the catalog of TCR beta chain sequences. V and J gene assignment, in a later analysis, came from comparing TCR nucleotide sequences with IMGT/GENE-DB human TR gene sequences. A later analysis assigned CDR3 sequences and most-parsimonious VDJ recombination scenarios with the TCRdist pipeline. In a later analysis, each TCR beta chain was defined by its CDR3 amino acid sequence together with its V-gene family, and reads without a unique V-gene family were excluded. As a way to deal with suspected cross-contamination and a sequencing artifact, a later analysis dropped approximately 570 nucleotide sequences that were highly shared and had low generation probability. In a later analysis, a clonal expansion index was calculated for each public chain from normalized within-repertoire ranks of inferred template counts. In a later analysis, generation probabilities were computed using a VDJ recombination model fitted to out-of-frame rearrangements, and the results were checked against IGoR. In a later analysis, TCR-TCR, TCR-HLA and TCR-CMV co-occurrence was scored with hypergeometric tests, and a repertoire-size bias correction was applied to TCR pairs. False discovery rates were estimated in a later analysis by permuting HLA or CMV assignments 20 times. In a later analysis, co-occurring TCRs were grouped with DBSCAN, and TCRdist sequence similarity was added when clustering was performed within HLA-allele-positive subsets. For co-occurrence clustering, repertoires with fewer than 30,000 or more than 120,000 public chains were excluded, along with 5 or 6 repertoires with anomalous nucleotide sharing. Entries here come from immuneACCESS through TCRdb and include only in-frame sequences with V and J called. Some clones fail to appear in such tables; in the studies checked, an unresolved V gene covers under half of the shortfall, and the cause of the remainder is unknown. V, J and clone size are taken as reported in that table, and D and trimming were inferred from the DNA itself. The sample data list fewer than 120,000 clones, and about 73% of these were observed just once. Approximately 1.2% of the sample is taken by the ten largest.

As encoded in the germline V gene, CDR1 is SGHVS while CDR2 is FQNEAQ. The V end loses 6 bases and the J end loses 1 base, and a stretch of 12 bases separates them. The CDR3 sequence holds 14 residues, the cysteine and phenylalanine included. Here the CDR3 DNA is all that survives: 42 bases in frame from base 1. Specimen: PBMCs. Recombination joined TRBV7-8 with TRBJ1-1, with no D gene named confidently. This TCR came from a woman between 25 and 40 years old in good health and CMV-seronegative. The sequenced DNA: TGTGCCAGCAGGAACAAGGAGAGGAACACTGAAGCTTTCTTT. Its protein is CASRNKERNTEAFF.